Following are 25 T cell receptor beta chains from one sample sequenced in a study of cytomegalovirus exposure and HLA in healthy donors. It was with 60 Vbeta and 13 Jbeta primers that the PCR ran. Data came from immunoSEQ multiplex PCR; TCRdb stores just in-frame clones and leaves some out. This sample has approximately 240,000 clones, with around 80% found just once. The sequencing input was PBMCs. These receptor sequences come from a woman in her sixties or seventies in good health and CMV-seropositive.

This clone turned up a few times. This chain links TRBV19 with TRBJ2-7, with 9 nucleotides matching TRBD1. The CDR3 spans 13 residues. Per germline, CDR1 LNHDA and CDR2 SQIVND (reference sequence). Trimming at V came to 7 bases and at J to 2 bases, leaving 3 bases not matched to a gene. CDR3 residues: CASNRGPTYEQYF. CDR3 nucleotides: TGTGCCAGTAACAGGGGGCCCACCTACGAGCAGTACTTC.

This clone was seen only once. The chain couples TRBV6-1 to TRBJ2-3; TRBD1 matches 7 bases. Per the germline V gene, CDR1 is MNHNS and CDR2 is SASEGT. This CDR3 spans 15 amino acids. J lost 0 bases, V lost 6 bases, and 6 bases had no gene match. CDR3 amino acids: CASRGTVPSTDTQYF. The CDR3 DNA sequence: TGTGCCAGCAGGGGGACAGTCCCTAGCACAGATACGCAGTATTTT.

The chain uses TRBV30 and TRBJ2-1, with a tentative D call TRBD2 (6 bases). This CDR3 has 14 residues. The germline V and J ends were trimmed by 0 bases and 8 bases, with 14 bases remaining between them. From germline, CDR1 is GTSNPN and CDR2 SVGIG (reference sequence). CDR3 in amino acids: CAWSVGSGVHEQFF. The CDR3 DNA reads TGTGCCTGGAGTGTAGGGTCGGGGGTGCATGAGCAGTTCTTC. Based on the CDR3 plus reference TRBV30 and TRBJ2-1, the full variable domain is SQTIHQWPATLVQPVGSPLSLECTVEGTSNPNLYWYRQAAGRGLQLLFYSVGIGQISSEVPQNLSASRPQDRQFILSSKKLLLSDSGFYLCAWSVGSGVHEQFFGPGTRLTVL.

The sample holds a few counts of this clone. The V call is TRBV21-1, the J call TRBJ2-7; the DNA was not compared with TRBD2, the D call given in the table. TRBV21-1 is a pseudogene. The CDR3 is made up of 14 amino acids. CDR3 sequence: CASGPWRKTYEQYF. In DNA, the CDR3 is TGTGCCAGCGGCCCATGGCGGAAGACCTACGAGCAGTACTTC.

This rearrangement joins TRBV5-6 to TRBJ2-7; TRBD1 is a possible D gene (5 bases). V lost 10 bases to trimming and J lost 1 base, with 12 bases between them. This CDR3 has 12 residues. Per germline, CDR1 SGHDT and CDR2 YYEEEE. CDR3 sequence: CASQGKSYEQYF. The CDR3 DNA reads TGTGCCTCCCAGGGAAAATCCTACGAGCAGTACTTC.

The chain employs TRBV18 and TRBJ2-5, with 12 bases that match TRBD2. The CDR3 spans 18 residues. The junction had 16 bases not matched to a gene; V was cut back by 6 bases and J by 5 bases. Per germline, CDR1 KGHSH and CDR2 LQKENI. The CDR3 loop reads CASSSKPPASGGVETQYF. The DNA for the CDR3 is TGTGCCAGCTCGTCAAAGCCTCCCGCTAGCGGGGGGGTGGAGACCCAGTACTTC.

V gene TRBV5-1 combines with J gene TRBJ2-5; 11 bases match TRBD2. Germline values: CDR1 SGHRS, CDR2 YFSETQ. The J segment lost 4 bases and the V segment lost 0 bases, leaving 5 bases of the junction unmatched. There are 16 residues in the CDR3. DNA for the CDR3: TGCGCCAGCAGCTTGGCCTTAGCGGGGGGGCCAGAGACCCAGTACTTC. Translated, it gives CASSLALAGGPETQYF. Using reference TRBV5-1 and TRBJ2-5 for the parts outside the CDR3, the full variable domain is KAGVTQTPRYLIKTRGQQVTLSCSPISGHRSVSWYQQTPGQGLQFLFEYFSETQRNKGNFPGRFSGRQFSNSRSEMNVSTLELGDSALYLCASSLALAGGPETQYFGPGTRLLVL.

The chain employs TRBV28 and TRBJ1-4; TRBD1 matches at 7 bases. V was clipped by 6 bases and J by 4 bases; unmatched bases: 5. This CDR3 contains 14 residues. Germline CDR1 reads MDHEN; CDR2 reads SYDVKM. The CDR3 protein is CASSLGQVNEKLFF. In DNA form, the CDR3 reads TGTGCCAGCAGCCTAGGACAGGTTAATGAAAAACTGTTTTTT. The full variable domain, its missing parts supplied by reference TRBV28 and TRBJ1-4, is DVKVTQSSRYLVKRTGEKVFLECVQDMDHENMFWYRQDPGLGLRLIYFSYDVKMKEKGDIPEGYSVSREKKERFSLILESASTNQTSMYLCASSLGQVNEKLFFGSGTQLSVL.

The rearrangement links TRBV27 to TRBJ1-2; D is possibly TRBD1 (5 bases). This CDR3 has 13 amino acids. Deletions cut 4 bases from V and 4 bases from J, with 10 bases between. Per the germline V gene, CDR1 is MNHEY and CDR2 is SMNVEV (reference sequence). In DNA, the CDR3 is TGTGCCAGCAGTTCTCCCAGGGTCTATGGCTACACCTTC. Translating it yields CASSSPRVYGYTF.

The chain has TRBV5-1 and TRBJ1-4; D unresolved. There are 14 residues in the CDR3. Trimming shortened V by 4 bases and J by 0 bases, and 7 bases separated the two germline ends. Germline CDR1 and CDR2: SGHRS and YFSETQ. The CDR3 DNA sequence: TGCGCCAGCAGCCCGATAGCAACTAATGAAAAACTGTTTTTT. This encodes CASSPIATNEKLFF.

In its sample, this clone was seen a few times. Within the sample, other DNA sequences also encode this same CDR3. The chain uses TRBV5-1 and TRBJ1-5, with a possible D match to TRBD1 (5 bases). This CDR3 comprises 15 residues. Germline V gene lookup returns CDR1 SGHRS and CDR2 YFSETQ. V was pared by 0 bases and J by 0 bases, with 7 bases between. For the CDR3, the DNA is TGCGCCAGCAGCTTGGGACAGAATAGCAATCAGCCCCAGCATTTT. It encodes CASSLGQNSNQPQHF.

This clone came up once. The chain recombines TRBV25-1 with TRBJ1-5; D not certain. CDR1 and CDR2 from the germline V gene are MGHDK and SYGVNS. CDR3 size: 15 residues. V was clipped by 2 bases and J by 3 bases, with 11 bases between them. The DNA of the CDR3 is TGTGCCAGCAGTGAAGGAGGTGGGCCCAATCAGCCCCAGCATTTT. It is translated as CASSEGGGPNQPQHF.

Written as DNA, the CDR3 is TGTGCCAGCAGCTCGAGTGACATCTATGGCTACACCTTC. This gives the protein CASSSSDIYGYTF. The V call is TRBV5-4, the J call TRBJ1-2; D not certain. Germline lookup yields CDR1 SGHNT and CDR2 YYREEE (reference sequence). V was pared by 3 bases and J by 4 bases, with 10 bases between. This CDR3 is 13 amino acids long.

CDR3 loop: CASSPAGPRDYGYTF. DNA for the CDR3: TGTGCCAGCTCACCAGCGGGACCCAGGGACTATGGCTACACCTTC. The chain links TRBV18 to TRBJ1-2, with D maybe TRBD1 (5 bases). The CDR3 covers 15 residues. V gave up 2 bases and J gave up 3 bases, with 13 bases separating them. The V gene's germline CDR1 is KGHSH and CDR2 LQKENI.

Note on this clone: A read error may produce the germline difference seen at one junction end. Other DNA sequences in the sample encode the same CDR3. The rearrangement links TRBV7-3 to TRBJ1-1; D is unresolved. CDR3 size: 13 residues. The germline V gene has CDR1 SGHTA and CDR2 FQGTGA. The CDR3 region has the DNA TGTGCCAGCAGCTTCACAGCCTACACCGAAGCTTTCTTT. Amino acids: CASSFTAYTEAFF.

This clone occurred once. J is TRBJ2-7 and V is TRBV5-6, with 7 bases that match TRBD2. The germline V gene encodes CDR1 SGHDT and CDR2 YYEEEE. This CDR3 contains 14 residues. The V segment lost 2 bases and the J segment 7 bases; nucleotides outside the gene matches: 9. The CDR3 bases are TGTGCCAGCAGCTTTTTTACGGGGCGGGGGGAGCAGTACTTC. Protein sequence: CASSFFTGRGEQYF.

The rearrangement joins TRBV27 to TRBJ2-7; D ambiguous. CDR1 is MNHEY, CDR2 SMNVEV, per germline (reference sequence). This CDR3 has 16 amino acids. V was pared by 3 bases and J by 0 bases, with 15 bases between. The CDR3 nucleotides are TGTGCCAGCAGTTTGTCGAGTCGAGGTTACTCCTACGAGCAGTACTTC. Protein: CASSLSSRGYSYEQYF.

The rearrangement uses TRBV7-8 and TRBJ1-2; D is ambiguous. This CDR3 has 14 residues. V dropped 3 bases and J dropped 6 bases, with 14 bases sitting between them. Germline V lookup: CDR1 SGHVS, CDR2 FQNEAQ. CDR3 loop: CASSFGRWGDGYTF. Written as DNA, the CDR3 is TGTGCCAGCAGCTTTGGCAGGTGGGGAGATGGCTACACCTTC. The full variable domain, with the rest looked up from reference TRBV7-8 and TRBJ1-2, is GAGVSQSPRYKVAKRGQDVALRCDPISGHVSLFWYQQALGQGPEFLTYFQNEAQLDKSGLPSDRFFAERPEGSVSTLKIQRTQQEDSAVYLCASSFGRWGDGYTFGSGTRLTVV.

The chain has TRBV7-3 and TRBJ2-1; D is perhaps TRBD2 (7 bases). The CDR3 spans 15 residues. Germline V CDR1 and CDR2: SGHTA, FQGTGA. The germline V and J ends were trimmed by 0 bases and 4 bases, with 10 bases remaining between them. The CDR3 nucleotides are TGTGCCAGCAGCTTAACGGGGGGGCAGTACAATGAGCAGTTCTTC. It translates to CASSLTGGQYNEQFF. Together with reference TRBV7-3 and TRBJ2-1, the CDR3 gives the full variable domain: GAGVSQTPSNKVTEKGKYVELRCDPISGHTALYWYRQSLGQGPEFLIYFQGTGAADDSGLPNDRFFAVRPEGSVSTLKIQRTERGDSAVYLCASSLTGGQYNEQFFGPGTRLTVL.

V is TRBV5-4 and J is TRBJ1-2; the D is unclear. Germline CDR1 reads SGHNT; CDR2 reads YYREEE (reference sequence). Trimming removed 4 bases from V and 10 bases from J, with 14 bases in between. This CDR3 region has 12 residues. The CDR3 spells CASSLIEQDYTF. DNA for the CDR3: TGTGCCAGCAGCCTCATAGAGCAGGACTACACCTTC.

V gene TRBV6-5 combines with J gene TRBJ1-6, with 9 bases lining up with TRBD1. The length of the CDR3 is 14 residues. From germline, CDR1 is MNHEY and CDR2 SVGAGI. J gave up 6 bases and V 8 bases, and 5 bases lay outside the gene matches. In nucleotides, the CDR3 is TGTGCCAGCGGCAAGACAGGGGGTAATTCACCCCTCCACTTT. This sequence encodes CASGKTGGNSPLHF.

This clone was recorded once. This rearrangement joins TRBV19 to TRBJ2-1; TRBD2 matches at 8 bases. Germline CDR1 reads LNHDA; CDR2 reads SQIVND (reference sequence). Trimming at V came to 6 bases and at J to 6 bases, leaving 13 bases not matched to a gene. The CDR3 is made up of 16 amino acids. The CDR3 nucleotides read TGTGCCAGTAGCAACAACCCGGGGGGGGGAAGCAATGAGCAGTTCTTC. Its translation is CASSNNPGGGSNEQFF. Variable domain in full (rest from reference TRBV19 and TRBJ2-1): DGGITQSPKYLFRKEGQNVTLSCEQNLNHDAMYWYRQDPGQGLRLIYYSQIVNDFQKGDIAEGYSVSREKKESFPLTVTSAQKNPTAFYLCASSNNPGGGSNEQFFGPGTRLTVL.

The table lists this clone with a count of one. The chain is built from TRBV18 and TRBJ2-1, with 7 bases identical to TRBD1. The CDR3 spans 15 residues. Germline V gene data show CDR1 as KGHSH and CDR2 as LQKENI. V lost 4 bases and J lost 3; bases outside the gene matches: 6. The CDR3 DNA sequence: TGTGCCAGCTCACGACAGGGTAGCGACTACAATGAGCAGTTCTTC. It translates to CASSRQGSDYNEQFF.

This sequence joins TRBV6-4 and TRBJ2-5, with D maybe TRBD1 (6 bases). With the DNA end fitting TRBJ2-7 better, the J assignment may be wrong. The CDR3 runs to 12 residues. Germline V CDR1 and CDR2: MRHNA, SNTAGT. The CDR3 region has the DNA TGTGCCAGCACCGACAGGCCCTACGAGCAGTACTTC. Translating gives CASTDRPYEQYF.

The V and J genes are TRBV5-1 and TRBJ2-1; 8 bases line up with TRBD2. This CDR3 region has 14 residues. Germline V gene lookup returns CDR1 SGHRS and CDR2 YFSETQ. Trimming at V came to 4 bases and at J to 7 bases, leaving 7 bases not matched to a gene. The CDR3 loop is CASSQAGAGNEQFF. The CDR3 DNA reads as TGCGCCAGCAGCCAAGCGGGAGCGGGTAATGAGCAGTTCTTC.